Below are 3 T cell receptor beta chains sequenced from a single sample in a study of OX40 agonist ivuxolimab in advanced cancers. Clones were sequenced by immunoSEQ multiplex PCR, and TCRdb holds only the in-frame ones, with some missing. This sample carries 50,000 or so clones, more than 65% of them seen once, and the ten largest clones take 2% to 3%. The input for sequencing was CD4+ or CD8+ T cells sorted from blood, taken in a trial of the OX40 agonist ivuxolimab. These receptors all stem from an adult with an advanced solid tumor such as melanoma, head and neck, liver or kidney cancer.

The genes are TRBV5-4 and TRBJ1-1, with 8 bases aligning to TRBD1. The CDR3 has 16 residues. J was trimmed by 2 bases and V by 1 base; bases with no gene match: 7. CDR1 and CDR2 from the germline V gene are SGHNT and YYREEE (reference sequence). The CDR3 nucleotides are TGTGCCAGCAGCTTGCGACGACAGGGGCTCAACACTGAAGCTTTCTTT. The encoded protein is CASSLRRQGLNTEAFF.

The chain is built from TRBV7-9 and TRBJ2-7; 7 nucleotides align to TRBD1. CDR3 size: 16 residues. Germline V CDR1 and CDR2: SEHNR, FQNEAQ (reference sequence). The V and J ends lost 5 bases and 3 bases, in that order; junction bases with no gene match: 13. CDR3 coding DNA: TGTGCCAGCAGCGAAAGTACAGGGGCATCTATCTACGAGCAGTACTTC. Its translation: CASSESTGASIYEQYF. Complete variable domain (other parts from reference TRBV7-9 and TRBJ2-7): DTGVSQNPRHKITKRGQNVTFRCDPISEHNRLYWYRQTLGQGPEFLTYFQNEAQLEKSRLLSDRFSAERPKGSFSTLEIQRTEQGDSAMYLCASSESTGASIYEQYFGPGTRLTVT.

This clone has just a few counts. The chain employs TRBV30 and TRBJ1-5; TRBD1 matches 8 bases. Germline assignment: CDR1 GTSNPN and CDR2 SVGIG (reference sequence). This CDR3 has 14 amino acids. V was clipped by 1 base and J by 9 bases; unmatched bases: 8. This CDR3 is CAWSADRAQRPQHF. The CDR3 nucleotides are TGTGCCTGGAGTGCGGACAGGGCGCAGAGGCCCCAGCATTTT.